Following are 18 T cell receptor beta chains from one sample sequenced in a study of T cells in Graves' hyperthyroidism and ophthalmopathy. Researchers amplified the TCR beta CDR3 regions from RNA transcripts. The HTBI primer set served for first-round RT-PCR of the TCR CDR3. TCRdb recomputed calls from the multiplex PCR reads with MiXCR, one row per CDR3 protein. Of hundreds of thousands of distinct CDR3 sequences in the sample, just under 20% were seen once. Sequencing input: blood. The receptors here all came from a man in his forties with Graves' ophthalmopathy.

This clonotype was seen ten or more times. The rearrangement links TRBV6-1 to TRBJ2-5; a possible D gene is TRBD1 (5 bases). Trimming took 1 base from V and 2 from J, leaving 11 bases between them. The CDR3 is made up of 15 amino acids. From germline, CDR1 is MNHNS and CDR2 SASEGT. The CDR3 spells CASSEGQKLQETQYF. Here the CDR3 DNA reads TGTGCCAGCAGTGAAGGACAGAAATTACAAGAGACCCAGTACTTC.

In this sample, this clonotype turned up many times. The chain uses TRBV2 and TRBJ2-1; possibly TRBD1 for D (6 bases). The CDR3 extends over 13 amino acids. The germline gives CDR1 SNHLY, CDR2 FYNNEI. V was pared by 6 bases and J by 8 bases, with 14 bases between. CDR3 protein: CASSQGRIDEQFF. The CDR3 nucleotides read TGTGCCAGCAGCCAGGGGCGAATCGATGAGCAGTTCTTC. The variable domain in full, with the rest retrieved from reference TRBV2 and TRBJ2-1, is EPEVTQTPSHQVTQMGQEVILRCVPISNHLYFYWYRQILGQKVEFLVSFYNNEISEKSEIFDDQFSVERPDGSNFTLKIRSTKLEDSAMYFCASSQGRIDEQFFGPGTRLTVL.

The chain carries TRBV19 and TRBJ1-2, with D tentatively TRBD1 (6 bases). With 4 bases removed from V and 0 bases from J, the gap between germline ends came to 12 bases. This CDR3 comprises 15 residues. Germline CDR1 and CDR2: LNHDA and SQIVND (reference sequence). The CDR3 loop is CASSTRDTPNYGYTF. The CDR3 DNA is TGTGCCAGTAGTACACGGGACACCCCTAACTATGGCTACACCTTC.

This clonotype came up many times. The chain carries TRBV7-2 and TRBJ2-2; 9 nucleotides agree with TRBD1. Germline values: CDR1 SGHTA, CDR2 FQGNSA. There are 15 residues in the CDR3. The V segment lost 6 bases and the J segment 6 bases; nucleotides outside the gene matches: 8. CDR3 sequence: CASRRGQGLAGELFF. CDR3 DNA: TGTGCCAGCAGACGGGGACAGGGATTGGCCGGGGAGCTGTTTTTT.

This clonotype was recorded many times. The chain is built from TRBV7-9 and TRBJ2-3, with D possibly being TRBD2 (5 bases). The CDR3 sequence is 12 residues long. V was trimmed by 4 bases and J by 9 bases, leaving 11 bases between them. Germline V CDR1 and CDR2: SEHNR, FQNEAQ (reference sequence). The CDR3 nucleotides are TGTGCCAGCAGCTCCAACGGGGTAACGCAGTATTTT. It translates to CASSSNGVTQYF.

This clonotype turned up a few times. The chain employs TRBV12-5 and TRBJ1-5; D gene uncertain. CDR3 size: 13 residues. V was pared by 1 base and J by 1 base, with 2 bases between. Germline V CDR1 and CDR2: LGHNT, FRNRAP. The CDR3 spells CASGLGSNQPQHF. The CDR3 DNA sequence: TGTGCTAGTGGTTTGGGCAGCAATCAGCCCCAGCATTTT.

The chain recombines TRBV30 with TRBJ2-2; a possible D gene is TRBD2 (6 bases). Trimming stripped 2 bases from V and 0 bases from J, with 10 bases between. Germline loops: CDR1 GTSNPN, CDR2 SVGIG (reference sequence). The CDR3 consists of 15 residues. This CDR3 is CAWSRLASNTGELFF. The CDR3 DNA is TGTGCCTGGAGTCGCCTAGCGTCGAACACCGGGGAGCTGTTTTTT.

This clonotype was detected ten times or more. This chain links TRBV5-1 with TRBJ2-3; the D gene is possibly TRBD2 (5 bases). Trimming stripped 5 bases from V and 6 bases from J, with 16 bases between. In germline, CDR1 is SGHRS, CDR2 YFSETQ. The CDR3 contains 14 residues. CDR3 in amino acids: CASSNSRGLDTQYF. DNA for the CDR3: TGCGCCAGCAGTAACTCGAGAGGGTTGGATACGCAGTATTTT. The whole variable domain, remainder taken from reference TRBV5-1 and TRBJ2-3, is KAGVTQTPRYLIKTRGQQVTLSCSPISGHRSVSWYQQTPGQGLQFLFEYFSETQRNKGNFPGRFSGRQFSNSRSEMNVSTLELGDSALYLCASSNSRGLDTQYFGPGTRLTVL.

The chain has TRBV29-1 and TRBJ1-1, with a tentative D call TRBD1 (6 bases). This CDR3 contains 13 residues. V was trimmed by 8 bases and J by 6 bases, leaving 19 bases between them. Germline V gene sequence: CDR1 SQVTM, CDR2 ANQGSEA. The CDR3 DNA sequence: TGCAGCCTGCGACCGGGACACGACGCTGAAGCTTTCTTT. Translation gives CSLRPGHDAEAFF.

This clonotype was seen ten or more times. This chain connects TRBV20-1 to TRBJ2-3; possible D gene TRBD2, 5 bases. V was trimmed by 6 bases and J by 8 bases, leaving 15 bases between them. Germline-derived CDR1 and CDR2 are DFQATT and SNEGSKA (reference sequence). The CDR3 totals 12 residues. The CDR3: CSADLEDPTQYF. CDR3 in DNA: TGCAGTGCCGACTTGGAGGATCCTACGCAGTATTTT.

V is TRBV10-3 and J is TRBJ2-3; 8 bases line up with TRBD2. The CDR3 runs 16 residues. V was pared by 6 bases and J by 2 bases, with 10 bases of the junction left unmatched. In germline, CDR1 is ENHRY, CDR2 SYGVKD. CDR3 residues: CAIRGSGLGITDTQYF. The CDR3 DNA follows: TGTGCCATCAGAGGCTCGGGACTAGGGATCACAGATACGCAGTATTTT.

This clonotype has just a few counts. The chain carries TRBV6-1 and TRBJ2-7; 8 nucleotides line up with TRBD1. J was trimmed by 4 bases and V by 5 bases; bases with no gene match: 13. Germline CDR1 MNHNS, CDR2 SASEGT. This CDR3 has 16 amino acids. CDR3: CASSYAAGQVTYEQYF. The CDR3 nucleotides read TGTGCCAGCAGTTACGCGGCGGGACAGGTCACTTACGAGCAGTACTTC.

This clonotype was recorded many times. The V call is TRBV2, the J call TRBJ1-4; D call uncertain. Germline V lookup: CDR1 SNHLY, CDR2 FYNNEI. V lost 5 bases to trimming and J lost 7 bases, with 14 bases between them. The CDR3 runs to 14 residues. CDR3 region: CASSPGSETEKLFF. The CDR3 DNA reads TGTGCCAGCAGTCCCGGATCTGAGACTGAAAAACTGTTTTTT.

The chain is built from TRBV20-1 and TRBJ1-6; 8 bases line up with TRBD1. V shed 0 bases, J shed 7 bases, and the junction held 11 bases outside the gene matches. The CDR3 spans 17 residues. Germline V CDR1 and CDR2: DFQATT, SNEGSKA (reference sequence). The CDR3: CSARDPWAGGGNSPLHF. The DNA of the CDR3 is TGCAGTGCTAGAGATCCGTGGGCAGGGGGCGGGAATTCACCCCTCCACTTT.

This clonotype came up many times. The gene calls are TRBV11-2 and TRBJ2-1, with D perhaps matching TRBD1 (6 bases). This CDR3 region has 12 residues. V lost 3 bases and J lost 9, with 9 bases in between. Per germline, CDR1 SGHAT and CDR2 FQNNGV. CDR3 in amino acids: CASSFSRGEQFF. DNA of the CDR3: TGTGCCAGCAGCTTTAGCAGGGGTGAGCAGTTCTTC.

This chain uses TRBV20-1 with TRBJ2-1; TRBD2 matches 7 bases. From germline, CDR1 is DFQATT and CDR2 SNEGSKA (reference sequence). J was trimmed by 5 bases and V by 8 bases; bases with no gene match: 12. This CDR3 is 14 amino acids long. For the CDR3, the DNA is TGCAGTCTAATTCCCGGGACTACCCACAATGAGCAGTTCTTC. This translates into CSLIPGTTHNEQFF.

Notes on this clonotype: A junction boundary mismatches the germline segment, possibly from a read error. This chain joins TRBV5-1 and TRBJ2-1, with D possibly TRBD1 on 5 matching bases. The CDR3 sequence is 13 residues long. Germline V CDR1 and CDR2: SGHRS, YFSETQ. The CDR3 coding sequence is TGTGCCAGCAGCATGACAGCTTCGCGCGAGCAGTTCTTC. Residues: CASSMTASREQFF.

This clonotype was recorded at least ten times. CDR3 loop: CAISGQGRGYTF. Written as DNA, the CDR3 is TGTGCCATCAGTGGGCAGGGCCGTGGCTACACCTTC. The chain couples TRBV10-3 to TRBJ1-2; TRBD1 is a possible D gene (5 bases). Trimming pared 4 bases from V and 7 bases from J, leaving 10 bases between. The CDR3 contains 12 residues. Germline V gives CDR1 ENHRY, CDR2 SYGVKD.